This T cell receptor beta chain emerged from a study of CD8 T cells in Susac syndrome. Overall study findings and caveats: Only a relatively small number of individuals were included in the TCR sequencing and HLA analysis.

V was clipped by 5 bases and J by 5 bases, with 10 bases between them. CDR3 length: 13 amino acids. Germline V lookup: CDR1 SGHTA, CDR2 FQGNSA. Concerning this clonotype: As yet, its antigen is unknown.

With random hexamers, 0.5 to 1 ug RNA was reverse transcribed. The amplification used immunoSEQ multiplex PCR on TCR beta CDR3; it spanned 54 Vbeta and 13 Jbeta. TCRdb independently ran MiXCR on the immunoSEQ multiplex PCR reads; one entry per CDR3 protein. The sample contains about 120,000 distinct CDR3 sequences, about nine tenths of which appear only once. TCR beta sequences were obtained from blood CD8+ and CD4+ T cells. FACS was used to enrich TEMRA cells, whereas the CD8+ and CD4+ T cells were obtained by negative isolation. This chain uses TRBV7-2 with TRBJ1-5; D possibly corresponds to TRBD1 (5 bases). The receptor was derived from a human donor in good health. What was sequenced was CD8+ T cells from PBMCs. The CDR3 loop is CASSGRVYQPQHF. For the CDR3, the DNA is TGTGCCAGCAGCGGCAGGGTTTATCAGCCCCAGCATTTT. Full variable domain (remainder filled in from reference TRBV7-2 and TRBJ1-5): GAGVSQSPSNKVTEKGKDVELRCDPISGHTALYWYRQSLGQGLEFLIYFQGNSAPDKSGLPSDRFSAERTGGSVSTLTIQRTQQEDSAVYLCASSGRVYQPQHFGDGTRLSIL.